These 29 T cell receptor beta chains share one sample of origin, sequenced in a study of neurological immune-mediated disorders. From the 5' RACE reads, TCRdb called clonotypes with MiXCR, one entry per CDR3 protein. The repertoire consists of about 33,000 distinct CDR3 sequences, with less than 1.6% occurring once and the leading ten covering about 9.3%. Sequencing used PBMCs. These receptors were taken from a woman aged 25 to 39 with multiple sclerosis.

This clonotype was picked up many times. The rearrangement links TRBV5-1 to TRBJ1-2; D is possibly TRBD1 (5 bases). Trimming took 4 bases from V and 4 from J, leaving 14 bases between them. From germline, CDR1 is SGHRS and CDR2 YFSETQ. CDR3 length: 14 residues. The CDR3 DNA sequence: TGCGCCAGCAGCCGCGGGGGACTCAGCTATGGCTACACCTTC. This translates into CASSRGGLSYGYTF. Supplemented by reference TRBV5-1 and TRBJ1-2, the full variable domain reads KAGVTQTPRYLIKTRGQQVTLSCSPISGHRSVSWYQQTPGQGLQFLFEYFSETQRNKGNFPGRFSGRQFSNSRSEMNVSTLELGDSALYLCASSRGGLSYGYTFGSGTRLTVV.

This clonotype was observed at least ten times. A read error may produce the germline difference seen at one junction end. The chain combines TRBV2 with TRBJ2-7; D not certain. CDR3 length equals 15 residues. Germline CDR1 SNHLY, CDR2 FYNNEI. DNA of the CDR3: TGTGCCAGCAGAGAAGACAAATTACCAGGATACGAGCAGTACTTC. It specifies CASREDKLPGYEQYF.

There are many counts of this clonotype. The V call is TRBV5-1, the J call TRBJ1-4, with D tentatively TRBD1 (5 bases). This CDR3 is 16 amino acids long. Per germline, CDR1 SGHRS and CDR2 YFSETQ. Trimming shortened V by 0 bases and J by 8 bases, and 17 bases separated the two germline ends. The DNA for the CDR3 is TGCGCCAGCAGCTTGGACTCCAGCAAGGGGTACGAAAAACTGTTTTTT. It encodes CASSLDSSKGYEKLFF.

This clonotype was seen ten or more times. The V call is TRBV20-1, the J call TRBJ1-4; D might be TRBD1 (5 bases). CDR1 is DFQATT, CDR2 SNEGSKA, per germline (reference sequence). Deletions cut 5 bases from V and 5 bases from J, with 9 bases between. The CDR3 loop spans 12 amino acids. CDR3 residues: CSAQGRNEKLFF. The CDR3 nucleotides read TGCAGTGCTCAGGGACGGAATGAAAAACTGTTTTTT.

This clonotype has ten or more counts. V and J are TRBV7-3 and TRBJ1-2; 8 bases are a match to TRBD1. The V and J ends lost 2 bases and 7 bases, in that order; junction bases with no gene match: 9. In germline, CDR1 is SGHTA, CDR2 FQGTGA. This CDR3 spans 15 amino acids. Here the CDR3 reads CASSLDPGTGFGYTF. The CDR3 nucleotides read TGTGCCAGCAGCTTAGACCCCGGGACAGGTTTTGGCTACACCTTC.

At least ten counts were recorded for this clonotype. The chain combines TRBV11-2 with TRBJ1-1, with 10 nucleotides matching TRBD1. This CDR3 spans 13 amino acids. CDR1 is SGHAT and CDR2 is FQNNGV in the germline V gene. J lost 11 bases, V lost 3 bases, and 6 bases had no gene match. CDR3 residues: CASSFQTGGRAFF. The CDR3, as DNA: TGTGCCAGCAGCTTCCAGACAGGGGGCAGGGCTTTCTTT.

This clonotype was observed at least ten times. This chain joins TRBV5-1 and TRBJ1-4; D call uncertain. CDR3 length: 13 amino acids. Trimming took 2 bases from V and 1 from J, leaving 3 bases between them. CDR1 and CDR2 (germline): SGHRS, YFSETQ. The CDR3 here is CASSLGTNEKLFF. Written as DNA, the CDR3 is TGCGCCAGCAGCTTAGGAACTAATGAAAAACTGTTTTTT. The whole variable domain, filled in from reference TRBV5-1 and TRBJ1-4, reads KAGVTQTPRYLIKTRGQQVTLSCSPISGHRSVSWYQQTPGQGLQFLFEYFSETQRNKGNFPGRFSGRQFSNSRSEMNVSTLELGDSALYLCASSLGTNEKLFFGSGTQLSVL.

This clonotype was counted at least ten times. V usage is TRBV21-1 and J usage is TRBJ2-7; the DNA was not compared with TRBD1, the D call given in the table. TRBV21-1 counts as a pseudogene. The CDR3 is made up of 19 amino acids. As DNA, the CDR3 is TGTGCCAGCAGCAACCCCCGGACTCGGGCGGGGGGACTCTCCTACGAGCAGTACTTC. This codes for CASSNPRTRAGGLSYEQYF.

This clonotype was recorded many times. The chain uses TRBV10-3 and TRBJ2-3, with TRBD2 matching over 7 bases. Germline values: CDR1 ENHRY, CDR2 SYGVKD. CDR3 length: 14 amino acids. J was trimmed by 4 bases and V by 4 bases; bases with no gene match: 5. The CDR3 loop is CAISGREGPDTQYF. The CDR3 DNA is TGTGCCATCAGTGGAAGGGAGGGGCCAGATACGCAGTATTTT.

This clonotype was counted ten times or more. The chain combines TRBV24-1 with TRBJ2-5; 8 bases match TRBD1. V shed 4 bases, J shed 5 bases, and the junction held 8 bases outside the gene matches. Germline CDR1 KGHDR, CDR2 SFDVKD. The CDR3 contains 15 residues. The CDR3 nucleotides read TGTGCCACCAGTGAGGGACAGGCGGGCGGGGAGACCCAGTACTTC. It specifies CATSEGQAGGETQYF.

This clonotype has at least ten counts. The genes are TRBV9 and TRBJ1-3; D is possibly TRBD1 (6 bases). Trimming removed 4 bases at V and 3 bases at J, with 11 bases between. Germline values: CDR1 SGDLS, CDR2 YYNGEE. The CDR3 has 14 residues. The DNA of the CDR3 is TGTGCCAGCAGCAAGGGACAACTTGGAAACACCATATATTTT. Translation: CASSKGQLGNTIYF.

This clonotype has at least ten counts. The chain combines TRBV10-3 with TRBJ2-7; TRBD2 matches at 14 bases. Germline V gene lookup returns CDR1 ENHRY and CDR2 SYGVKD. Trimming cost V 2 bases and J 3 bases; bases outside gene matches: 0. The CDR3 has 15 residues. CDR3 sequence reads: CAISEGTSGGYEQYF. CDR3 in DNA: TGTGCCATCAGTGAGGGGACTAGCGGGGGCTACGAGCAGTACTTC.

In this sample, this clonotype turned up a few times. The rearrangement links TRBV5-1 to TRBJ2-3; tentative D call: TRBD2 (7 bases). Germline V gene data show CDR1 as SGHRS and CDR2 as YFSETQ. The CDR3 is made up of 15 amino acids. V was pared by 2 bases and J by 2 bases, with 12 bases between. CDR3 region: CASSFRGGSTDTQYF. CDR3 DNA: TGCGCCAGCAGCTTTAGGGGGGGATCCACAGATACGCAGTATTTT.

This clonotype was counted ten times or more. The chain employs TRBV4-3 and TRBJ1-2; the match to TRBD1 covers 9 bases. This CDR3 region has 15 residues. V dropped 1 base and J dropped 7; count of bases not matched to a gene: 7. Germline V gene sequence: CDR1 LGHNA, CDR2 YSLEER. The CDR3 reads CASSQAAQGAGGYTF. Here the CDR3 DNA reads TGCGCCAGCAGCCAAGCAGCACAGGGGGCAGGTGGCTACACCTTC.

This clonotype has ten or more counts. This chain uses TRBV12-5 with TRBJ2-2; TRBD1 or TRBD2 may be the D gene (5 bases each). V was clipped by 0 bases and J by 0 bases, with 14 bases between them. The germline V gene has CDR1 LGHNT and CDR2 FRNRAP. This CDR3 has 18 amino acids. The CDR3 sequence is CASGLVEGRAPNTGELFF. In DNA form, the CDR3 reads TGTGCTAGTGGTTTGGTAGAGGGGCGGGCGCCGAACACCGGGGAGCTGTTTTTT.

This clonotype was recorded many times. J is TRBJ2-7 and V is TRBV7-2, with unresolved D. The CDR3 is made up of 13 amino acids. Germline V gene data show CDR1 as SGHTA and CDR2 as FQGNSA. V was cut by 3 bases and J by 1 base, with 7 bases left in between. CDR3 nucleotide sequence: TGTGCCAGCAGCTTTGGCGGATCCTACGAGCAGTACTTC. This codes for CASSFGGSYEQYF.

This chain uses TRBV20-1 with TRBJ1-2, with TRBD1 as a possible D gene (5 bases). V lost 6 bases to trimming and J lost 8 bases, with 19 bases between them. Germline values: CDR1 DFQATT, CDR2 SNEGSKA (reference sequence). The CDR3 spans 13 residues. The CDR3 coding sequence is TGCAGTGCACCCCAACGGGGACTGGGGGGCTACACCTTC. Amino acid sequence: CSAPQRGLGGYTF.

The chain is built from TRBV20-1 and TRBJ1-2; D is perhaps TRBD1 (6 bases). The CDR3 spans 13 residues. CDR1 is DFQATT and CDR2 is SNEGSKA in the germline V gene (reference sequence). V was cut by 6 bases and J by 1 base, with 12 bases left in between. The CDR3 DNA reads as TGCAGTGCAAGGACAGACAATAACTATGGCTACACCTTC. This sequence encodes CSARTDNNYGYTF.

This clonotype appeared many times. The rearrangement uses TRBV11-2 and TRBJ1-1; D is undetermined. Germline CDR1 and CDR2: SGHAT and FQNNGV. The CDR3 sequence is 14 residues long. Trimming took 1 base from V and 6 from J, leaving 12 bases between them. The CDR3 loop is CASSLAIGQAEAFF. As DNA, the CDR3 is TGTGCCAGCAGCTTAGCTATTGGGCAGGCTGAAGCTTTCTTT.

This clonotype was seen many times. This rearrangement joins TRBV5-6 to TRBJ1-2; the D gene is possibly TRBD1 (6 bases). This CDR3 comprises 13 residues. Germline V CDR1 and CDR2: SGHDT, YYEEEE. Trimming cost V 4 bases and J 13 bases, with 20 bases left between them. The CDR3 DNA reads TGTGCCAGCAGCCACCGGGACAAGGATTTGCTCACCTTC. Its protein product is CASSHRDKDLLTF.

In this sample, this clonotype turned up many times. The V gene is TRBV12-3 or TRBV12-4, the J gene TRBJ1-2; D is ambiguous. The CDR3 has 15 residues. The V gene lost 4 bases and the J gene lost 2 bases, with 14 bases spanning the gap. The CDR3: CASSSPSEGNYGYTF. In DNA form, the CDR3 reads TGTGCCAGCAGTTCGCCCTCCGAGGGCAACTATGGCTACACCTTC.

This clonotype has just a few counts. CDR3 bases: TGTGCCAGCAGCTTGCGGGGGGGGTCGAACACCGGGGAGCTGTTTTTT. This gives the protein CASSLRGGSNTGELFF. The J gene is TRBJ2-2, the V gene TRBV7-8, with 9 positions matching TRBD2. There are 16 residues in the CDR3. After removal of 3 bases from V and 0 bases from J, the junction contained 2 bases not matched to a gene. Germline-derived CDR1 and CDR2 are SGHVS and FQNEAQ.

There are a few counts of this clonotype. This sequence joins TRBV12-3 or TRBV12-4 and TRBJ2-2, with TRBD1 identical over 10 bases. The CDR3 loop spans 17 amino acids. Trimming removed 4 bases from V and 5 bases from J; junction bases left unmatched: 10. DNA for the CDR3: TGTGCCAGCAGTTACCCGGGACAGGGGAAGATGACCGGGGAGCTGTTTTTT. Its protein is CASSYPGQGKMTGELFF.

This clonotype was counted many times. CDR3: CSARQGYNEQFF. CDR3 DNA: TGCAGTGCTAGACAGGGCTACAATGAGCAGTTCTTC. The J gene is TRBJ2-1, the V gene TRBV20-1; maybe TRBD1 (5 bases). Germline CDR1 is DFQATT and CDR2 is SNEGSKA (reference sequence). This CDR3 has 12 residues. V gave up 2 bases and J gave up 3 bases, with 5 bases separating them.

This clonotype occurred many times. The chain links TRBV9 to TRBJ1-6; 9 bases agree with TRBD1. The V and J ends lost 4 bases and 2 bases, in that order; junction bases with no gene match: 10. Germline values: CDR1 SGDLS, CDR2 YYNGEE. This CDR3 has 18 residues. This chain's CDR3 is CASSPGQGRGPYNSPLHF. The CDR3 DNA is TGTGCCAGCAGCCCGGGACAGGGCCGAGGGCCCTATAATTCACCCCTCCACTTT.

As for this clonotype: One end of the junction fails to match germline, which may point to a read error. This chain links TRBV5-1 with TRBJ2-3, with TRBD1 matching over 7 bases. The CDR3 consists of 16 residues. CDR1 is SGHRS, CDR2 YFSETQ, per germline. The CDR3 region is CASSRNRGGGTDTQYF. The DNA of the CDR3 is TGCGCCAGCAGCAGGAACAGGGGCGGTGGCACAGATACACAGTATTTT. The full variable domain, its missing parts supplied by reference TRBV5-1 and TRBJ2-3, is KAGVTQTPRYLIKTRGQQVTLSCSPISGHRSVSWYQQTPGQGLQFLFEYFSETQRNKGNFPGRFSGRQFSNSRSEMNVSTLELGDSALYLCASSRNRGGGTDTQYFGPGTRLTVL.

This clonotype was observed many times. The chain combines TRBV29-1 with TRBJ2-1, with 12 bases matching TRBD2. The V gene's germline CDR1 is SQVTM and CDR2 ANQGSEA. V was clipped by 4 bases and J by 12 bases; unmatched bases: 1. This CDR3 spans 11 amino acids. CDR3 in amino acids: CSVATSGGQFF. CDR3 nucleotide sequence: TGCAGCGTTGCGACTAGCGGGGGGCAGTTCTTC.

This clonotype was counted at least ten times. The chain uses TRBV12-3 or TRBV12-4 and TRBJ1-6; D gene uncertain. The CDR3 spans 13 residues. Trimming removed 0 bases at V and 9 bases at J, with 6 bases between. The CDR3 loop is CASSLAEGSPLHF. In DNA, the CDR3 is TGTGCCAGCAGTTTAGCGGAGGGTTCACCCCTCCACTTT.

This clonotype was observed at least ten times. In nucleotides, the CDR3 is TGCGCCAGCAGCTCCCGACAAACCTACGAGCAGTACTTC. Encoded protein: CASSSRQTYEQYF. J is TRBJ2-7 and V is TRBV5-1; D not certain. V was pared by 3 bases and J by 2 bases, with 9 bases between. The CDR3 runs 13 residues. Germline V gives CDR1 SGHRS, CDR2 YFSETQ. Full variable domain (rest looked up from reference TRBV5-1 and TRBJ2-7): KAGVTQTPRYLIKTRGQQVTLSCSPISGHRSVSWYQQTPGQGLQFLFEYFSETQRNKGNFPGRFSGRQFSNSRSEMNVSTLELGDSALYLCASSSRQTYEQYFGPGTRLTVT.